Listed below are T cell receptor beta chains from one sample, sequenced in a study of beta chain features in type 1 diabetes. The repertoire was sequenced with immunoSEQ multiplex PCR; TCRdb's copy has only in-frame clones and lacks some. The sample contains about 370,000 clones, 8.5% to 10% of which appear only once. The sequenced sample consisted of central memory CD4+ T cells from blood. These receptors came from a man aged 25-40 years with type 1 diabetes. The CDR3 runs from the conserved cysteine through the conserved F or W. A D gene is named only where the DNA matches it firmly. Clone size, where shown, is once, few, many, or a class for clones that have expanded.

TRBJ2-3	TRBV5-1	TRBD2	.	CASSLSVAGVTDTQYF	TGCGCCAGCAGCTTGTCGGTAGCGGGAGTAACGGATACGCAGTATTTT
TRBJ2-5	TRBV29-1	TRBD1	few	CSGKGQYQETQYF	TGCAGCGGGAAGGGACAGTACCAAGAGACCCAGTACTTC
TRBJ1-5	TRBV6-6	.	.	CASSSALNIQPQHF	TGTGCCAGCAGTTCCGCTCTGAATATTCAGCCCCAGCATTTT
TRBJ2-1	TRBV28	TRBD2	.	CASSVPGVAGGNEQFF	TGTGCCAGCTCGGTCCCGGGGGTAGCGGGAGGGAATGAGCAGTTCTTC
TRBJ2-7	TRBV5-4	.	few	CASSRGPSEQHF	TGTGCCAGCAGCCGCGGACCTTCCGAGCAGCACTTC
TRBJ2-3	TRBV5-4	TRBD1	.	CASSKDRTSGTQYF	TGCGCCAGCAGCAAGGACAGGACCTCCGGTACGCAGTATTTT
TRBJ2-4	TRBV27	TRBD1	few	CASSLSPGQGAKNIQYF	TGTGCCAGCAGTTTATCACCCGGACAGGGGGCCAAAAACATTCAGTACTTC
TRBJ1-2	TRBV7-2	.	.	CASSFNGRPGMNGYTF	TGTGCCAGCAGCTTCAACGGCCGTCCGGGGATGAATGGCTACACCTTC
TRBJ1-2	TRBV30	.	.	CAWTWPSRGNYGYTF	TGTGCCTGGACCTGGCCATCACGGGGGAACTATGGCTACACCTTC
TRBJ1-2	TRBV6-1	.	.	CASRKVGGADGYTF	TGTGCCAGCAGGAAGGTGGGGGGCGCGGATGGCTACACCTTC
TRBJ2-3	TRBV4-1	TRBD2	.	CASSNGGRVEDTQYF	TGCGCCAGCAGCAACGGCGGGAGAGTGGAAGATACGCAGTATTTT
TRBJ2-7	TRBV4-2	.	few	CASSQSRYEQYF	TGTGCCAGCAGCCAGAGTAGGTACGAGCAGTACTTC
TRBJ1-1	TRBV7-3	.	.	CASSLGLRGAFF	TGTGCCAGCAGCTTAGGACTTAGGGGAGCTTTCTTT
TRBJ2-4	TRBV5-1	TRBD1	many	CASSSGQIPVQYF	TGCGCCAGCAGCTCGGGACAGATACCCGTTCAGTACTTC
TRBJ2-1	TRBV25-1	.	few	CASSGPLRADEQFF	TGTGCCAGCAGTGGACCCTTGAGGGCAGATGAGCAGTTCTTC
TRBJ1-2	TRBV27	TRBD1	.	CASAPGGTGVFGYTF	TGTGCCAGCGCCCCAGGGGGGACAGGGGTTTTTGGCTACACCTTC
TRBJ2-5	TRBV30	.	few	CAWSGGKETQYF	TGTGCCTGGAGTGGAGGGAAAGAGACCCAGTACTTC
TRBJ2-7	TRBV4-1	TRBD2	.	CASSREGPYEQYF	TGCGCCAGCAGCCGGGAGGGCCCCTACGAGCAGTACTTC
TRBJ1-4	TRBV9	TRBD1	.	CASSPGTGREKLFF	TGTGCCAGCAGTCCCGGGACAGGGCGTGAAAAACTGTTTTTT
TRBJ1-4	TRBV6-5	TRBD1	few	CASSEGQGEKLFF	TGTGCCAGCAGTGAGGGACAGGGCGAAAAACTGTTTTTT
TRBJ1-1	TRBV28	.	few	CASSPPNGGSEAFF	TGTGCCAGCAGTCCTCCAAATGGGGGGAGTGAAGCTTTCTTT
TRBJ2-3	TRBV28	TRBD1	few	CASSLLQGAADTQYF	TGTGCCAGCAGTTTACTTCAGGGGGCGGCAGATACGCAGTATTTT
TRBJ2-1	TRBV6-5	TRBD1	.	CASSRRTGPGNEQFF	TGTGCCAGCAGCCGGAGGACAGGACCCGGCAATGAGCAGTTCTTC
TRBJ2-4	TRBV4-1	.	few	CASSQDRGEGLPEYF	TGCGCCAGCAGCCAAGATAGGGGGGAGGGCCTCCCGGAGTACTTC
TRBJ2-7	TRBV27	TRBD1	many	CASSRAGGTDEQYF	TGTGCCAGCAGTAGGGCAGGGGGCACGGACGAGCAGTACTTC
TRBJ1-1	TRBV27	TRBD1	few	CASSWTLDRGRVAFF	TGTGCCAGCAGCTGGACCCTCGACAGGGGGCGCGTAGCTTTCTTT
TRBJ2-7	TRBV30	TRBD1	.	CAWSEKTGTVSSYEQYF	TGTGCCTGGAGTGAGAAGACCGGGACAGTAAGCTCCTACGAGCAGTACTTC
TRBJ1-5	TRBV5-1	.	.	CASSYSTGGYQPQHF	TGCGCCAGCAGCTACTCGACGGGCGGGTATCAGCCCCAGCATTTT
TRBJ2-7	TRBV19	TRBD1	few	CASRTGQTYEQYF	TGTGCCAGTAGAACGGGACAGACCTACGAGCAGTACTTC
TRBJ2-1	TRBV29-1	.	few	CSVYYRVEQFF	TGCAGCGTTTATTACAGGGTTGAGCAGTTCTTC
TRBJ1-1	TRBV18	TRBD1	few	CASSPIQGGGTEAFF	TGTGCCAGCTCACCTATACAGGGGGGGGGCACTGAAGCTTTCTTT
TRBJ2-1	TRBV5-1	.	.	CASSLGDFTYNEQFF	TGCGCCAGCAGCTTGGGGGACTTTACCTACAATGAGCAGTTCTTC
TRBJ1-2	TRBV21-1	.	.	CASSTGGGQANNYGYTF	TGTGCCAGCAGCACCGGGGGGGGACAGGCGAATAACTATGGCTACACCTTC
TRBJ1-5	TRBV5-5	.	few	CASSLATDNSNQPQHF	TGTGCCAGCAGCTTGGCGACAGATAATAGCAATCAGCCCCAGCATTTT
TRBJ2-5	TRBV5-6	.	few	CASSLVGTDQETQYF	TGTGCCAGCAGCTTGGTCGGGACGGACCAAGAGACCCAGTACTTC
TRBJ1-4	TRBV7-2	.	few	CASSLASGITTNEKLFF	TGTGCCAGCAGCTTAGCGTCAGGGATTACAACTAATGAAAAACTGTTTTTT
TRBJ2-2	TRBV6-5	.	few	CASRPNWNTGELFF	TGTGCCAGCAGGCCTAATTGGAACACCGGGGAGCTGTTTTTT
TRBJ2-3	TRBV29-1	.	.	CSVLDGPSTDTQYF	TGCAGCGTCCTAGACGGACCAAGCACAGATACGCAGTATTTT
TRBJ1-5	TRBV6-1	TRBD1	.	CASEDRGAQPQHF	TGTGCCAGCGAAGACAGGGGGGCTCAGCCCCAGCATTTT
TRBJ2-1	TRBV28	.	.	CASSLLKGEQFF	TGTGCCAGCAGTTTATTGAAGGGTGAGCAGTTCTTC
TRBJ2-1	TRBV7-2	TRBD1	few	CASSFRQGPNNEQFF	TGTGCCAGCAGCTTCAGACAGGGCCCTAACAATGAGCAGTTCTTC
TRBJ1-3	TRBV2	.	many	CASTLTRTGNTIYF	TGTGCCAGCACCCTGACAAGGACTGGAAACACCATATATTTT
TRBJ1-1	TRBV7-8	.	few	CASSLVRGNTEAFF	TGTGCCAGCAGCTTAGTGCGGGGGAACACTGAAGCTTTCTTT
TRBJ2-7	TRBV9	.	.	CASGRRSHGDEQYF	TGTGCCAGCGGACGGAGGAGCCACGGGGACGAGCAGTACTTC
TRBJ2-7	TRBV7-2	.	few	CASSGGGTEYF	TGTGCCAGCAGCGGCGGGGGGACAGAGTACTTC
TRBJ2-7	TRBV6-6	.	few	CASSKGNYEQYF	TGTGCCAGCAGTAAGGGAAACTACGAGCAGTACTTC
TRBJ1-3	TRBV9	.	.	CASSVAQGISGNTIYF	TGTGCCAGCAGCGTAGCTCAAGGGATCTCTGGAAACACCATATATTTT
TRBJ1-5	TRBV7-9	TRBD1	many	CASSRWTGANNQPQHF	TGTGCCAGCAGCCGATGGACAGGGGCAAACAATCAGCCCCAGCATTTT
TRBJ2-7	TRBV29-1	TRBD2	few	CSVGGTSVNEQYF	TGCAGCGTTGGCGGGACTAGCGTCAACGAGCAGTACTTC
TRBJ1-3	TRBV28	.	.	CASSFTEQGGNTIYF	TGTGCCAGCAGTTTTACTGAACAGGGTGGAAACACCATATATTTT
TRBJ1-5	TRBV10-3	TRBD1	few	CAIGQEKEPQHF	TGTGCCATCGGACAGGAGAAGGAACCCCAGCATTTT
TRBJ2-7	TRBV9	.	few	CASSEGTRGYEQYF	TGTGCCAGCAGCGAGGGAACTAGAGGGTACGAGCAGTACTTC
TRBJ2-7	TRBV5-4	TRBD2	.	CASSQGLAGHEQYF	TGTGCCAGCAGCCAGGGACTAGCGGGACACGAGCAGTACTTC
TRBJ2-5	TRBV11-2	.	many	CASSFSGEETQYF	TGTGCCAGCAGCTTCTCGGGAGAAGAGACCCAGTACTTC
TRBJ2-5	TRBV7-7	.	.	CASKANMAGKETQYF	TGTGCTAGCAAAGCTAACATGGCGGGGAAAGAGACCCAGTACTTC